The T cell receptor (beta chain) under discussion was sequenced for a study of cytomegalovirus exposure and HLA in healthy donors (dated 2017 in TCRdb). Regarding the study in general: An earlier analysis of around 600 of the donors reported more than 250 Gb of sequence data and some 100 million unique TCR beta sequences from some 180 million T cells. Alongside the repertoire data, information on donor age, sex, ethnicity and CMV serostatus was compiled. The study was designed to test whether signatures of past pathogen exposure could be identified by cataloging public T cell receptors. In a later analysis, previously published TCR beta repertoires from more than 500 donors were re-analyzed and high-resolution HLA genotyping was added so that TCR occurrence patterns could be studied. The genetic ancestry cluster associated with self-reported Caucasian donors included 81% of the 398 genotyped donors. Typing coverage varied by locus: roughly 629-640 donors for A, B, C, DRB1 and DQB1; approximately 500 for DQA1; more than 600 for DPA1; under 490 for DPB1. The T cell repertoires of some 670 subjects were profiled by immunosequencing and related to cytomegalovirus serostatus. To predict cytomegalovirus infection status, the study brought together high-throughput TCR immunosequencing, statistical association of individual TCRs with disease status, and machine learning. An early release covering around 630 HLA-typed donors comprised approximately 300 gigabases of sequencing data and 85 million to 100 million unique TCR sequences. HLA typing included class I and class II loci at four-digit resolution. Among 300 to 450 genotyped donors of the cohort, an average of approximately 250,000 unique TCR beta nucleotide sequences were sequenced per donor, roughly 20% of them non-productive. Genome-wide SNP genotypes for about 55% of the 666 donors were used in a later genetic analysis, which treated that subset as a discovery cohort. Besides the first cohort of around 700 subjects, a separate validation cohort made up of 95 to 150 different subjects was used. All discovery cohort repertoires had been generated using a single sequencing platform. Because of strong linkage in the cohort, roughly five DR-DQ haplotypes were treated as single units for association and clustering. The later analysis used no new phenotypic data to find candidate immune exposures, relying instead on TCR beta sequences and their occurrence across donors. In an earlier analysis of 587 of the donors, high-throughput TCR beta sequencing was used to judge whether each TCR beta V gene segment behaved as functional or pseudogenic. On the study overall, not on this receptor specifically: The study listed 164 TCR beta chains as associated with cytomegalovirus. Linkage disequilibrium might explain the correlated functional status among segregating V segments, but an unknown experimental factor could not be excluded. Fewer than 20 rarely observed V segments, including chromosome 9 orphons, were excluded from the earlier analysis of several hundred of the donors because counts were too low. A later genetic analysis reported fewer N-insertions in productive TCRs among donors in an Asian-associated ancestry cluster than the 666-donor mean. When HLA alleles, especially DR and DQ, strongly co-occurred, attributing TCR associations to individual alleles was difficult. A later genetic analysis associated a missense DCLRE1C variant with V-gene and J-gene trimming of TCR beta chains, and an independent cohort replicated the association. The classifier was reported to diagnose cytomegalovirus status with high specificity and sensitivity in both the original cohort and the validation cohort. Immune exposure information for the cohort was limited to CMV serostatus. Several of the top co-occurrence clusters appeared to be linked to parvovirus B19, influenza, CMV and Epstein-Barr virus, according to a later analysis. While some public TCRs were present in many individuals, most TCR sequences turned up only very rarely across donors. Only TCR beta chains were sequenced in this cohort, and the absence of alpha or paired-chain data limited detectable features. A later analysis found that HLA-associated TCR beta chains were more clonally expanded and had lower generation probabilities than equally common non-associated chains. In an earlier analysis of under 600 of the donors, most TCR beta V segments were observed in productive rearrangements about 90% or about 30% of the time, broadly matching IMGT annotations. A cluster of highly shared sequence variants was judged likely to be a technical artifact of the sequencing pipeline. In vitro tests confirmed that a few of the cytomegalovirus-associated TCR beta chains recognize cytomegalovirus antigens. A further reported finding was that TCR beta sequences accurately predicted the HLA-A and HLA-B alleles for most subjects in the first cohort. Presence/absence analyses assumed roughly uniform sequencing depth across donors, an assumption that may not hold. According to a later analysis, TCR association rates differed among HLA loci, with DRB1 alleles showing the most associated TCRs and HLA-C alleles showing the fewest. At a false discovery rate of 0.05, a later analysis linked roughly 17,000 TCR beta sequences to specific HLA alleles. HLA typing was unavailable for some donors at each locus, so association tests used only the typed subset. In a later analysis, most CMV-associated TCR beta chains were found to appear HLA-restricted, with HLA associations seemingly driven largely by CMV exposure. Some IMGT-functional V segments, including TRBV6-2 and TRBV6-3, could not be distinguished by the 87-base-pair reads and were therefore excluded. It was suggested by the authors that the approach could potentially be generalized to other disease states and immunological phenotypes.

The CDR3 covers 13 residues, taking in both the cysteine and the phenylalanine. Of the read, only the CDR3 DNA is kept; its 39 bases are in frame from base 1. Ends trimmed: V by 9 bases, J by 4 bases; bases unmatched to a gene: 5. CDR1 LNHDA and CDR2 SQIVND were looked up in the germline V gene (reference sequence). For this clone: Its cognate antigen has yet to be identified. Qualities for individual bases were not recorded, and no much larger clone is one base off.

The cohort was made up of 500 to 850 healthy bone marrow donors. At the time of sampling, every cohort member was nominally healthy, though immune exposures that went unrecorded were likely present. The donor tested CMV seropositive and was one of the 289 seropositive cohort members. Each donor provided a peripheral blood sample, and peripheral blood mononuclear cells were used for TCR beta sequencing. Genomic DNA extraction from the blood cell samples was performed with the Qiagen DNeasy Blood Extraction Kit. Libraries were built with the immunoSEQ multiplex PCR assay. A mixture of 60 forward primers for TCR Vbeta segments and 13 reverse primers for TCR Jbeta segments was used in the multiplex PCR. The CDR3 region of rearranged TCR beta genes was amplified from genomic DNA with a multiplex PCR assay. The amplified TCR beta libraries were sequenced on the Illumina HiSeq System as 87-base-pair reads. As for how the authors treated the data: Across the roughly 600 repertoires, a later analysis counted roughly 77 million unique TCR beta chains, some 11 million of which were shared by at least two donors. Raw reads were error-corrected and collapsed into unique sequences with a nearest-neighbor algorithm that merged closely related sequences to remove PCR and sequencing errors. To assign V, D and J gene segments, CDR3 sequences were aligned to IMGT reference sequences. For a sequence to be retained, a match of at least six nucleotides was required to both a V gene segment and a J gene segment. A rearrangement was called productive if the CDR3 had no stop codons and remained in frame with V and J, and every other rearrangement was called non-productive. CDR3 was defined by IMGT convention, running from the second conserved V-encoded cysteine to the conserved J-encoded phenylalanine. The earlier analysis of 500 to 650 of the donors excluded any sequence lacking an unambiguous match to a single V gene segment. An earlier analysis of roughly 590 of the donors called V segments functional above 56.7% productive rearrangements and segregating when the between-donor standard deviation exceeded 5%. A statistical classification framework was developed to diagnose cytomegalovirus status using the catalog of TCR beta chain sequences. In a later analysis, V and J genes were assigned by comparing TCR nucleotide sequences against IMGT/GENE-DB human TR gene sequences. The TCRdist pipeline was used in a later analysis to assign CDR3 sequences and most-parsimonious VDJ recombination scenarios. In a later analysis, every TCR beta chain was defined by the combination of its CDR3 amino acid sequence and its V-gene family, and reads without a unique V-gene family were dropped. To address suspected cross-contamination and a sequencing artifact, a later analysis removed 450 to 700 highly shared, low-generation-probability nucleotide sequences. A later analysis calculated a clonal expansion index for each public chain from normalized within-repertoire ranks of inferred template counts. In a later analysis, generation probabilities were computed using a VDJ recombination model fitted to out-of-frame rearrangements, and the results were checked against IGoR. In a later analysis, TCR-TCR, TCR-HLA and TCR-CMV co-occurrence was scored with hypergeometric tests, and a repertoire-size bias correction was applied to TCR pairs. A later analysis estimated false discovery rates by permuting HLA or CMV assignments 20 times. In a later analysis, co-occurring TCRs were grouped using DBSCAN, with TCRdist sequence similarity added in when clustering inside HLA-allele-positive subsets. Repertoires with fewer than 30,000 or more than 120,000 public chains, plus five repertoires with anomalous nucleotide sharing, were excluded from co-occurrence clustering. TCRdb holds this immuneACCESS table with in-frame rearrangements only. Some clones are missing; in checked studies, unresolved V genes explain under half, and the rest has no known cause. V, J and clone size are those of that table, while D and trimming were read from the DNA. For this sample the table gives fewer than 150,000 clones, of which 65% to 80% were detected only once. In total, the top ten clones hold less than 3.5% of the sample.

The rearranged chain carries TRBV19 and TRBJ2-7, with 11 bases in between that match TRBD1. The sequence was obtained from a woman aged 40 to 49 in good health and CMV-seropositive. Sample: PBMCs. The CDR3 protein: CASGQGASYEQYF. The DNA sequence is TGTGCCAGCGGACAGGGGGCATCTTACGAGCAGTACTTC.